Below are 16 T cell receptor beta chains sequenced from a single sample in a study of CXCR3-negative and CXCR3-positive naive CD8 T cells. Whole-study findings and limits: In CXCR3-positive naive cells, the TRB CDR3s were more hydrophobic than in CXCR3-negative naive cells.

In preparing the TRB cDNA libraries, 5' RACE with UMI labels was used. TCRdb reprocessed the 5' RACE reads; each CDR3 protein has one entry and no DNA is given. Its listing shows about 150,000 distinct CDR3 sequences. Their antigens remain unidentified. The sequenced material came from naive CXCR3+ CD8+ T cells from blood. Subset indicated: CD45RO-CCR7+CD27+CD95- naive CD8+ T cells expressing CXCR3 (TNR3+). These receptors all come from a human donor in good health. Some clones in this sample may be carry-over from other donors' samples.

The J gene is TRBJ1-1, the V gene TRBV29-1; no DNA is available, so the TRBD1 call from TCRdb remains unchecked. The CDR3 loop spans 12 amino acids. The V gene's germline CDR1 is SQVTM and CDR2 ANQGSEA. This CDR3 reads CSVSTGGTEAFF. Supplemented by reference TRBV29-1 and TRBJ1-1, the full variable domain reads SAVISQKPSRDICQRGTSLTIQCQVDSQVTMMFWYRQQPGQSLTLIATANQGSEATYESGFVIDKFPISRPNLTFSTLTVSNMSPEDSSIYLCSVSTGGTEAFFGQGTRLTVV.

The gene calls are TRBV19 and TRBJ2-1; TCRdb reports TRBD2, a call that lacks DNA to check it against. The CDR3 is made up of 14 amino acids. From germline, CDR1 is LNHDA and CDR2 SQIVND (reference sequence). This CDR3 is CASSTSGGDSEQFF.

V and J are TRBV5-4 and TRBJ2-7; TCRdb designates TRBD1, a call that cannot be tested without DNA. Germline V gene data show CDR1 as SGHNT and CDR2 as YYREEE (reference sequence). This CDR3 has 16 amino acids. The CDR3 region is CASSLAVGQGTYEQYF.

The V gene is TRBV6-6, the J gene TRBJ2-7; TCRdb's D gene call, TRBD2, goes unchecked for lack of DNA. CDR3 length: 13 residues. CDR1 is MNHNY, CDR2 SVGAGI, per germline (reference sequence). The CDR3 sequence: CASSWTSGNEQYF.

The V call is TRBV6-6, the J call TRBJ2-2; with no DNA, the TCRdb D assignment of TRBD2 cannot be verified. Germline assignment: CDR1 MNHNY and CDR2 SVGAGI (reference sequence). The CDR3 is 14 residues long. The CDR3 loop reads CASSYSPSRMELFF.

The chain is built from TRBV5-1 and TRBJ1-2. The CDR3 loop spans 15 amino acids. From germline, CDR1 is SGHRS and CDR2 YFSETQ. The chain's CDR3 is CGSSLYPTDNYGYTF.

This chain joins TRBV28 and TRBJ1-2. Germline V gene data show CDR1 as MDHEN and CDR2 as SYDVKM. This CDR3 has 14 residues. CDR3: CASSEGSSAYGYTF.

The V and J genes are TRBV5-1 and TRBJ2-1. The CDR3 is made up of 13 amino acids. Germline V gene lookup returns CDR1 SGHRS and CDR2 YFSETQ. CDR3 sequence reads: CASSLLQENEQFF.

This chain connects TRBV7-6 to TRBJ1-1; TCRdb gives TRBD1 as the D gene, but with no DNA this cannot be confirmed. Germline CDR1 is SGHVS and CDR2 is FNYEAQ. The CDR3 runs to 15 residues. The CDR3 sequence is CASSLGTGGNTEASF.

The chain links TRBV29-1 to TRBJ2-7; the TCRdb call, TRBD2, lacks DNA for checking. The CDR3 runs 12 residues. CDR1 SQVTM and CDR2 ANQGSEA come from the germline V gene. CDR3 sequence: CSVGASSYQQYF.

The rearrangement links TRBV2 to TRBJ2-7. CDR1 is SNHLY, CDR2 FYNNEI, per germline. This CDR3 is built from 13 residues. CDR3 sequence: CASIRLSSYEQYF.

This rearrangement joins TRBV12-3 or TRBV12-4 to TRBJ2-7; TCRdb gives TRBD1 as the D gene, but with no DNA this cannot be confirmed. The CDR3 is 14 amino acids. The CDR3 sequence is CASSLGDRGNEQYF.

The chain joins TRBV29-1 to TRBJ2-7. The CDR3 extends over 12 amino acids. Germline CDR1 SQVTM, CDR2 ANQGSEA. CDR3 in amino acids: CSVETDTFEQYF.

The gene calls are TRBV7-3 and TRBJ2-2. The CDR3 extends over 16 amino acids. Germline V gene data show CDR1 as SGHTA and CDR2 as FQGTGA. The CDR3 sequence is CASSPQLGINTGELFF.

V gene TRBV27 combines with J gene TRBJ2-7; TCRdb picks TRBD2, but there is no DNA to check that call. CDR1 and CDR2 (germline): MNHEY, SMNVEV (reference sequence). The CDR3 is 13 residues long. The CDR3 spells CASSLWGGLEQYF.

V gene TRBV29-1 combines with J gene TRBJ2-2; TCRdb reports TRBD1, a call that lacks DNA to check it against. The CDR3 spans 16 residues. Germline CDR1 SQVTM, CDR2 ANQGSEA. The chain's CDR3 is CSVEDGQGGNTGELFF.